These 19 T cell receptor beta chains were sequenced from one sample in a study of T cell repertoires and leukemia-associated antigens. TCRdb fed the 5' RACE reads into MiXCR, producing one record per CDR3 protein. Of around 9,400 distinct CDR3 sequences listed, less than 55% are singletons. No antigen has been identified for these receptors. Sample: CD3+ T cells sorted from blood and cultured. Source of these receptors: a female donor in good health.

This clonotype was seen a few times. The chain uses TRBV5-1 and TRBJ1-1, with a tentative D call TRBD1 (6 bases). Germline V CDR1 and CDR2: SGHRS, YFSETQ. This CDR3 region has 14 residues. V was shortened by 1 base and J by 1 base, with 8 bases between the two germline ends. The DNA for the CDR3 is TGCGCCAGCAGCTTGACAGGGACGAACACTGAAGCTTTCTTT. Amino acids: CASSLTGTNTEAFF.

This rearrangement joins TRBV10-3 to TRBJ1-2; D is perhaps TRBD1 (6 bases). V lost 2 bases, J lost 0 bases, and 10 bases lay in between. Germline CDR1 ENHRY, CDR2 SYGVKD. CDR3 length: 15 residues. CDR3 nucleotide sequence: TGTGCCATCAGTGAGCAGGACAGCCCTAACTATGGCTACACCTTC. Amino acids: CAISEQDSPNYGYTF.

Note on this clonotype: A much larger clonotype is one base distant, so this may be a read error. The chain recombines TRBV7-3 with TRBJ2-7; D gene uncertain. CDR3 length equals 13 residues. Per germline, CDR1 SGHTA and CDR2 FQGTGA. CDR3 amino acids: CASSLTVIHEQHF. The CDR3 DNA is TGTGCCAGCAGCTTAACTGTAATCCACGAGCAGCACTTC.

This clonotype was seen a handful of times. The genes are TRBV12-3 or TRBV12-4 and TRBJ2-5, with 12 bases fitting TRBD2. This CDR3 has 17 residues. With 5 bases clipped from V and 5 bases from J, the junction kept 12 bases outside the gene matches. CDR3 sequence: CASSRFGTSGWGETQYF. Written as DNA, the CDR3 is TGTGCCAGCAGTCGATTCGGGACTAGCGGGTGGGGTGAGACCCAGTACTTC.

The gene calls are TRBV3-1 and TRBJ2-1; D is tentatively TRBD1 or TRBD2 (6 bases each). Germline lookup yields CDR1 LGHDT and CDR2 YNNKEL (reference sequence). This CDR3 region has 16 residues. The V and J ends lost 2 bases and 5 bases respectively, with 16 bases between them. CDR3 DNA sequence: TGTGCCAGCAGCCAAACGGGGGCAGGGCTAGACAATGAGCAGTTCTTC. Its translation is CASSQTGAGLDNEQFF.

The chain carries TRBV5-1 and TRBJ2-7; 9 bases fit TRBD2. The germline V gene encodes CDR1 SGHRS and CDR2 YFSETQ. The V gene end was trimmed by 0 bases and the J gene end by 5 bases; junction bases not matched to a gene: 6. This CDR3 contains 15 residues. This CDR3 is CASSLASGRFDEQYF. The CDR3 DNA follows: TGCGCCAGCAGCTTGGCCAGCGGGAGGTTCGACGAGCAGTACTTC.

This clonotype was picked up many times. The rearrangement uses TRBV12-3 or TRBV12-4 and TRBJ2-3; the match to TRBD2 covers 15 bases. Trimming took 5 bases from V and 6 from J; bases not matched to a gene: 12. There are 18 residues in the CDR3. CDR3 protein: CASSPRTSGRAAGDTQYF. DNA for the CDR3: TGTGCCAGCAGTCCTCGGACTAGCGGGAGGGCCGCGGGGGATACGCAGTATTTT.

This clonotype is large in the sample. CDR3 amino acids: CSAVGLAYYEQYF. In DNA form, the CDR3 reads TGCAGTGCCGTTGGACTAGCGTACTACGAGCAGTACTTC. The chain combines TRBV20-1 with TRBJ2-7; TRBD2 agrees at 9 bases. V shed 6 bases and J 3 bases; nucleotides not matched to a gene: 6. The CDR3 consists of 13 residues. CDR1 DFQATT and CDR2 SNEGSKA come from the germline V gene (reference sequence).

This sequence joins TRBV4-1 and TRBJ2-7, with D unresolved. V gave up 0 bases and J gave up 7 bases, with 10 bases separating them. The V gene's germline CDR1 is MGHRA and CDR2 YSYEKL. This CDR3 comprises 13 residues. The CDR3 DNA reads as TGCGCCAGCAGCCAAGATATAGGGTCGGAGCAGTACTTC. It specifies CASSQDIGSEQYF.

By proportion, this clonotype is medium-sized. The chain uses TRBV20-1 and TRBJ2-1; 10 positions agree with TRBD1. V trimming: 3 bases; J trimming: 4 bases; junction bases outside the gene matches: 9. Per the germline V gene, CDR1 is DFQATT and CDR2 is SNEGSKA (reference sequence). CDR3 size: 16 residues. The CDR3 DNA follows: TGCAGTGCTAGTAAGGGGACAGGGGCGATTTACAATGAGCAGTTCTTC. Residues: CSASKGTGAIYNEQFF.

This clonotype was observed at least ten times. V usage is TRBV5-1 and J usage is TRBJ2-2, with TRBD2 identical over 7 bases. The CDR3 is 15 residues long. The V and J ends lost 3 bases and 2 bases, in that order; junction bases with no gene match: 4. CDR1 SGHRS and CDR2 YFSETQ come from the germline V gene. The CDR3 loop reads CASSWGTTNTGELFF. The CDR3 region has the DNA TGCGCCAGCAGCTGGGGGACTACTAACACCGGGGAGCTGTTTTTT.

This chain links TRBV11-2 with TRBJ1-6, with 7 bases matching TRBD1. Trimming at V came to 3 bases and at J to 6 bases, leaving 11 bases not matched to a gene. Germline loops: CDR1 SGHAT, CDR2 FQNNGV. CDR3 length: 17 residues. The CDR3 spells CASSLTGRGGFNSPLHF. The CDR3 DNA is TGTGCCAGCAGCTTGACAGGGCGAGGGGGATTTAATTCACCCCTCCACTTT.

This clonotype was seen only once. The chain couples TRBV4-1 to TRBJ2-2, with D perhaps matching TRBD2 (5 bases). V was cut by 8 bases and J by 5 bases, with 9 bases left in between. The CDR3 consists of 12 residues. The germline CDR1 and CDR2 sequences are MGHRA and YSYEKL. The CDR3 DNA sequence: TGCGCCAGCGGCCGGGGTACCGGGGAGCTGTTTTTT. Translation gives CASGRGTGELFF.

The V and J genes are TRBV6-6 and TRBJ2-3, with TRBD1 as a possible D gene (6 bases). The CDR3 runs 15 residues. V dropped 0 bases and J dropped 0 bases, with 7 bases sitting between them. Per the germline V gene, CDR1 is MNHNY and CDR2 is SVGAGI (reference sequence). CDR3 nucleotide sequence: TGTGCCAGCAGTTACTCGGGACATAGCACAGATACGCAGTATTTT. Translation gives CASSYSGHSTDTQYF.

This clonotype has a single count. One end of the junction does not line up with germline, which may come from a read error. This chain joins TRBV10-3 and TRBJ1-5; D is unresolved. The germline CDR1 and CDR2 sequences are ENHRY and SYGVKD. The CDR3 consists of 14 residues. DNA of the CDR3: TGCGCCATCAGTGTGATGGCAAGCAATCAGTCCCAGCATTTT. Protein: CAISVMASNQSQHF.

Worth noting for this clonotype: An end of the junction does not agree with germline; a read error may underlie this. This chain connects TRBV12-3 or TRBV12-4 to TRBJ2-1, with TRBD2 matching 11 bases. The length of the CDR3 is 17 residues. CDR3 sequence: CASSTEYLAGGPHEQSF. The CDR3 nucleotides read TGTGCCAGCAGTACCGAATATTTAGCGGGAGGGCCACATGAGCAGTCCTTC.

As concerns this clonotype: This may be a read error, as it is one base from a much larger clone. The V and J genes are TRBV7-9 and TRBJ1-2; TRBD1 aligns across 7 bases. The CDR3 runs 12 residues. J gave up 3 bases and V 5 bases, and 0 bases lay outside the gene matches. Germline V gene lookup returns CDR1 SEHNR and CDR2 FQNEAQ (reference sequence). CDR3 coding DNA: TGTGCCAGCAGCACAGGGGACTATGGCTACACCTTC. Protein product: CASSTGDYGYTF.

The rearrangement uses TRBV4-3 and TRBJ2-7; TRBD1 aligns across 9 bases. Germline loops: CDR1 LGHNA, CDR2 YSLEER. This CDR3 is 17 amino acids long. The trim removed 0 bases at V and 8 bases at J, leaving 14 bases unmatched. The CDR3, as DNA: TGCGCCAGCAGCCAAGATAAGATGAGGGACAGGGAGAACAAGCAGTACTTC. This codes for CASSQDKMRDRENKQYF.

This clonotype was recorded once. This chain uses TRBV3-1 with TRBJ1-5; D is ambiguous. V gave up 1 base and J gave up 1 base, with 5 bases separating them. There are 14 residues in the CDR3. CDR1 and CDR2 from the germline V gene are LGHDT and YNNKEL (reference sequence). CDR3 in DNA: TGTGCCAGCAGCCAAGTTGCCAGCAATCAGCCCCAGCATTTT. Protein: CASSQVASNQPQHF.